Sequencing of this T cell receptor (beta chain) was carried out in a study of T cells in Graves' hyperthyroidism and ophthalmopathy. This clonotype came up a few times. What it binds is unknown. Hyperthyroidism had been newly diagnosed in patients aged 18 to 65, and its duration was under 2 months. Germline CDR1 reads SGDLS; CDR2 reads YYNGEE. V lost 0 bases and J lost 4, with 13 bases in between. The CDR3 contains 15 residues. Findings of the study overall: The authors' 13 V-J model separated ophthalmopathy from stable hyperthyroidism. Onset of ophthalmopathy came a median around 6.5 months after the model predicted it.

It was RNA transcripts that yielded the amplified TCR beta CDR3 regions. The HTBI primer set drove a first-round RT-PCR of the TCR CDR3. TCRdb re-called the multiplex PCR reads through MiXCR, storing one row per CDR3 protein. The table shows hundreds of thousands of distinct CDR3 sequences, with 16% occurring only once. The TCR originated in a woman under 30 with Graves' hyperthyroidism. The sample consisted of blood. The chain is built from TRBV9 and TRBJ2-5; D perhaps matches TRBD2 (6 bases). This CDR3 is CASSVDGAGRETQYF. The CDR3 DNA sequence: TGTGCCAGCAGCGTAGATGGGGCCGGGAGAGAGACCCAGTACTTC.